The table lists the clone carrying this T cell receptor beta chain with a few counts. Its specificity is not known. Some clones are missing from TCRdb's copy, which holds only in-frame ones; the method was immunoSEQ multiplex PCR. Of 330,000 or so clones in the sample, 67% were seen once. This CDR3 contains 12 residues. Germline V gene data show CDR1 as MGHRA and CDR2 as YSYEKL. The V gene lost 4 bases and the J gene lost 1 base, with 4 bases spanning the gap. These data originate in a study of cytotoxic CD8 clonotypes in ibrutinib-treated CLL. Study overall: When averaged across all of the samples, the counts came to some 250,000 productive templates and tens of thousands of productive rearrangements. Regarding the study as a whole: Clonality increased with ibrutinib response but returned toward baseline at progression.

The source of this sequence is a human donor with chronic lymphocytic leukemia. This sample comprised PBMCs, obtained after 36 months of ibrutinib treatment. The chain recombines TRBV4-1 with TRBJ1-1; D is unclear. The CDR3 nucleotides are TGCGCCAGCAGCCTTGGGAACACTGAAGCTTTCTTT. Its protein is CASSLGNTEAFF.